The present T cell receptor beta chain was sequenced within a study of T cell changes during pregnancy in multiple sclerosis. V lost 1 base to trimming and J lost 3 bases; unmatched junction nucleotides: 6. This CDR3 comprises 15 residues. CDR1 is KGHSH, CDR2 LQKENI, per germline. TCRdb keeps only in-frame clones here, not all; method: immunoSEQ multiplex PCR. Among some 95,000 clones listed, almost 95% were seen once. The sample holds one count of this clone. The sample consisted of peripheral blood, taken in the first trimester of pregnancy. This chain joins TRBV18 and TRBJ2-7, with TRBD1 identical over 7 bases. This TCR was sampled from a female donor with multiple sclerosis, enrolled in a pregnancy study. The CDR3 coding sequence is TGTGCCAGCTCACCACAGACAGGGTCTCACTACGAGCAGTACTTC. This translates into CASSPQTGSHYEQYF.